These T cell receptor beta chains were read from a single sample in a study of T cells in Graves' hyperthyroidism and ophthalmopathy. TCRdb passed the multiplex PCR reads through MiXCR, listing each CDR3 protein once. The table has a few hundred thousand distinct CDR3 sequences, approximately 13% seen once. The sequencing sample was made of blood. The receptors stem from a man aged 25-45 years with Graves' hyperthyroidism that later progressed to Graves' ophthalmopathy. Both conserved end residues are part of each CDR3. A D gene is named only where the DNA matches it firmly. Clone size is given for some rows only: seen once, a few or many times, or a class if the clone is expanded.

V gene	D gene	clone size	J gene	CDR3 protein	CDR3 DNA
TRBV10-1	NA	many	TRBJ1-1	CASSESKGVEAFF	TGCGCCAGCAGTGAGTCGAAGGGCGTTGAAGCTTTCTTT
TRBV29-1	TRBD1	few	TRBJ1-2	CSVVPQGATYGYTF	TGCAGCGTTGTACCACAGGGGGCCACTTATGGCTACACCTTC
TRBV28	TRBD2	many	TRBJ2-3	CASPPGLAGSILDTQYF	TGTGCCAGCCCGCCGGGACTAGCGGGGAGCATACTCGATACGCAGTATTTT
TRBV28	NA	many	TRBJ1-1	CASSPSRDKTEAFF	TGTGCCAGCAGTCCATCACGGGACAAGACTGAAGCTTTCTTT
TRBV6-1	TRBD1	many	TRBJ1-2	CATQRTGQGAGYTF	TGTGCCACCCAAAGGACAGGCCAGGGAGCGGGCTACACCTTC
TRBV28	NA	many	TRBJ2-2	CASSTSWSSSTGELFF	TGTGCCAGCAGTACCTCGTGGAGCTCGAGCACCGGGGAGCTGTTTTTT
TRBV24-1	TRBD1	few	TRBJ2-1	CATSDRSTGGHSNEQFF	TGTGCCACCAGTGACCGATCGACAGGGGGGCATAGCAATGAGCAGTTCTTC
TRBV15	NA	many	TRBJ1-5	CATSRARTANQPQHF	TGTGCCACCAGCAGGGCCCGGACAGCTAATCAGCCCCAGCATTTT
TRBV7-8	NA	many	TRBJ2-3	CASSSRAGGTDTQYF	TGTGCCAGCAGCTCCAGGGCCGGCGGCACAGATACGCAGTATTTT
TRBV2	TRBD1	NA	TRBJ2-7	CASASGPGQGAYEQYF	TGTGCCAGCGCCTCCGGGCCGGGACAGGGAGCCTACGAGCAGTACTTC
TRBV3-1	NA	many	TRBJ2-5	CASSQVVVSETQYF	TGTGCCAGCAGCCAAGTTGTGGTTTCGGAGACCCAGTACTTC
TRBV20-1	TRBD2	many	TRBJ2-2	CSASGLAANTGELFF	TGCAGTGCTTCGGGACTAGCGGCGAACACCGGGGAGCTGTTTTTT
TRBV7-2	TRBD2	NA	TRBJ2-1	CASSLVLAGLFNEQFF	TGTGCCAGCAGCTTAGTACTAGCGGGCCTCTTCAATGAGCAGTTCTTC
TRBV20-1	NA	NA	TRBJ1-4	CSARGLNEKLFF	TGCAGTGCTAGGGGTCTAAATGAAAAACTGTTTTTT
TRBV7-3	NA	NA	TRBJ2-5	CAGGGQYF	TGTGCCGGAGGCGGTCAGTACTTC
TRBV7-3	NA	many	TRBJ1-2	CASSPLPTPNNYGYTF	TGTGCCAGCAGCCCTCTCCCCACCCCGAATAACTATGGCTACACCTTC
TRBV5-6	TRBD1	NA	TRBJ1-5	CASSTRDRGLQPQHF	TGTGCCAGCAGCACCCGGGACAGGGGGCTTCAGCCCCAGCATTTT
TRBV30	NA	many	TRBJ2-1	CAWSSGNEQFF	TGTGCCTGGAGTTCGGGGAATGAGCAGTTCTTC
TRBV7-9	TRBD1	many	TRBJ2-3	CASSGTGTDTQYF	TGTGCCAGCAGCGGGACAGGCACAGATACGCAGTATTTT
TRBV3-1	NA	NA	TRBJ2-3	CASSQDQWASTDTQYF	TGTGCCAGCAGCCAAGATCAATGGGCTAGCACAGATACGCAGTATTTT
TRBV20-1	NA	NA	TRBJ1-6	CSARDQGNSPLHF	TGCAGTGCTAGAGATCAAGGGAATTCACCCCTCCACTTT
TRBV6-2/TRBV6-3	NA	few	TRBJ2-2	CASSWGAANTGELFF	TGTGCCAGCAGTTGGGGTGCCGCGAACACCGGGGAGCTGTTTTTT
TRBV7-3	NA	many	TRBJ2-3	CASRPKGGHTDTQYF	TGTGCCAGCAGGCCCAAGGGGGGGCACACAGATACGCAGTATTTT
TRBV5-1	NA	many	TRBJ1-1	CASSPGWEGGTEAFF	TGCGCCAGCAGCCCTGGGTGGGAGGGGGGCACTGAAGCTTTCTTT
TRBV20-1	NA	NA	TRBJ1-1	CSAREGLDTEAFF	TGCAGTGCTAGAGAGGGCTTGGACACTGAAGCTTTCTTT
TRBV19	NA	many	TRBJ1-1	CASSILDYTEAFF	TGTGCCAGTAGTATCCTGGACTACACTGAAGCTTTCTTT
TRBV12-5	TRBD2	many	TRBJ2-1	CASGLVGPAGGTEQFF	TGTGCTAGTGGTTTGGTAGGCCCAGCGGGGGGTACTGAGCAGTTCTTC
TRBV29-1	TRBD2	many	TRBJ2-5	CSAERGGRETQYF	TGCAGCGCTGAGCGGGGGGGTCGGGAGACCCAGTACTTC
TRBV25-1	TRBD1	few	TRBJ1-4	CASSDYQGAGDEKLFF	TGTGCCAGCAGTGACTACCAGGGGGCCGGAGATGAAAAACTGTTTTTT
TRBV11-3	TRBD2	many	TRBJ2-3	CASSIPSGVTDTQYF	TGTGCCAGCAGTATTCCTAGCGGGGTTACAGATACGCAGTATTTT
TRBV7-3	TRBD2	many	TRBJ2-3	CASSSNKRGGTDTQYF	TGTGCCAGCAGCTCCAACAAGCGGGGGGGCACAGATACGCAGTATTTT
TRBV19	NA	few	TRBJ1-1	CASITPARTEAFF	TGTGCCAGTATCACGCCGGCGAGGACTGAAGCTTTCTTT
TRBV19	TRBD1	NA	TRBJ1-1	CANNRLTGGRTEAFF	TGTGCCAATAATCGGTTAACAGGGGGCAGGACTGAAGCTTTCTTT
TRBV9	TRBD1	few	TRBJ2-7	CASSVGTGTAYEQYF	TGTGCCAGCAGCGTAGGGACTGGGACAGCCTACGAGCAGTACTTC
TRBV5-1	TRBD1	few	TRBJ2-5	CASSLASQGGETQYF	TGCGCCAGCAGCTTGGCCTCACAGGGGGGAGAGACCCAGTACTTC
TRBV20-1	TRBD1	many	TRBJ1-4	CSAREAGQGAEKLFF	TGCAGTGCTAGAGAGGCGGGACAGGGCGCTGAAAAACTGTTTTTT
TRBV12-3/TRBV12-4	NA	many	TRBJ2-5	CASSPSDWGETQYF	TGTGCCAGCAGCCCCAGTGACTGGGGGGAGACCCAGTACTTC
TRBV3-1	NA	many	TRBJ1-1	CASSQQGRNTEAFF	TGTGCCAGCAGCCAACAGGGCAGGAACACTGAAGCTTTCTTT
TRBV24-1	NA	NA	TRBJ2-5	CATSETNQETQYF	TGTGCCACCAGTGAAACAAACCAAGAGACCCAGTACTTC
TRBV24-1	TRBD1	many	TRBJ1-5	CATSDFDREGSRNQPQHF	TGTGCCACCAGTGACTTTGACAGGGAGGGTAGTCGAAATCAGCCCCAGCATTTT
TRBV19	TRBD1	NA	TRBJ2-5	CASSMTDRDKETQYF	TGTGCCAGTAGTATGACGGACAGGGATAAGGAGACCCAGTACTTC
TRBV7-2	NA	many	TRBJ2-2	CASSLLGASGELFF	TGTGCCAGCAGCTTACTGGGAGCCTCCGGGGAGCTGTTTTTT
TRBV12-3/TRBV12-4	NA	few	TRBJ1-5	CASSLELPGQPQHF	TGTGCCAGCAGTTTAGAACTCCCAGGGCAGCCCCAGCATTTT
TRBV6-1	TRBD1	NA	TRBJ1-2	CASSPSGQGLKGHYGYTF	TGTGCCAGCAGCCCCTCCGGACAGGGTCTGAAGGGGCACTATGGCTACACCTTC
TRBV27	TRBD2	many	TRBJ2-7	CASSREGWGHEQYF	TGTGCCAGCAGTCGGGAGGGATGGGGTCACGAGCAGTACTTC
TRBV12-3/TRBV12-4	NA	few	TRBJ2-5	CASSHEGAQYF	TGTGCCAGCAGCCACGAGGGGGCCCAGTACTTC
TRBV27	NA	many	TRBJ1-5	CASRDRDTDLSSNQPQHF	TGTGCCAGCAGAGACCGGGACACAGATCTTTCTAGCAATCAGCCCCAGCATTTT
TRBV28	NA	many	TRBJ1-2	CASRDRGEEYGYTF	TGTGCCAGCAGGGATCGGGGGGAGGAGTATGGCTACACCTTC
TRBV7-8	TRBD1	many	TRBJ1-2	CASSSIQGAVNYGYTF	TGTGCCAGCAGCTCCATACAGGGGGCTGTTAACTATGGCTACACCTTC
TRBV5-4	TRBD2	NA	TRBJ2-1	CASSRGGSSSYNEQFF	TGTGCCAGCAGCCGCGGGGGGTCCTCTTCTTACAATGAGCAGTTCTTC
TRBV11-2	NA	many	TRBJ1-6	CASTLLSSYNSPLHF	TGTGCCAGCACCCTCCTAAGCTCCTATAATTCACCCCTCCACTTT
TRBV10-3	TRBD2	few	TRBJ2-7	CAISEFERGVPYEQYF	TGTGCCATCAGTGAGTTCGAGCGGGGCGTCCCCTACGAGCAGTACTTC
TRBV6-5	TRBD2	few	TRBJ2-3	CASSYKRGPSTDTQYF	TGTGCCAGCAGTTACAAGCGGGGGCCCTCCACAGATACGCAGTATTTT
TRBV7-9	TRBD1	NA	TRBJ2-4	CASSAGTGKSYF	TGTGCCAGCAGCGCCGGGACAGGGAAGAGCTACTTC